The 29 T cell receptor beta chains below all came from one sample that was sequenced in a study of T-cell reconstitution after alpha-beta-depleted transplantation in children. For TCRbeta, the library was prepared with unique molecular identifiers. TCRdb reprocessed the PCR reads with MiXCR, giving one entry per CDR3 protein. The sample shows around 300,000 distinct CDR3 sequences, roughly 21% of them seen only once. Source: PBMCs, mostly from graft donor cells, taken 180 days after TCRalphabeta/CD19-depleted stem cell transplant. The receptors derive from a male patient under 18 who had a stem cell transplant for acute lymphoblastic leukemia, so the T cells may come from the graft donor.

The chain employs TRBV5-1 and TRBJ1-6; D unresolved. The CDR3 spans 16 residues. Trimming shortened V by 0 bases and J by 4 bases, and 11 bases separated the two germline ends. The germline gives CDR1 SGHRS, CDR2 YFSETQ. Here the CDR3 reads CASSLEAGAYNSPLHF. Here the CDR3 DNA reads TGCGCCAGCAGCTTGGAGGCAGGAGCTTATAATTCACCCCTCCACTTT.

V gene TRBV7-8 combines with J gene TRBJ2-3; weak D call: TRBD2 (6 bases). V was pared by 3 bases and J by 0 bases, with 10 bases between. The CDR3 consists of 15 residues. The germline CDR1 and CDR2 sequences are SGHVS and FQNEAQ. The CDR3 loop is CASSFVGGSTDTQYF. For the CDR3, the DNA is TGTGCCAGCAGCTTCGTGGGAGGTAGCACAGATACGCAGTATTTT.

This clonotype showed up just a few times. J is TRBJ1-2 and V is TRBV6-5, with a possible D match to TRBD1 (5 bases). The CDR3 has 14 amino acids. Germline CDR1 MNHEY, CDR2 SVGAGI. Trimming stripped 4 bases from V and 5 bases from J, with 14 bases between. The CDR3 region is CASSFRGWRYGYTF. CDR3 DNA sequence: TGTGCCAGCAGTTTCCGGGGGTGGAGGTATGGCTACACCTTC.

The J gene is TRBJ1-1, the V gene TRBV20-1; TRBD1 might be the D (6 bases). Trimming removed 0 bases from V and 12 bases from J, with 23 bases in between. Germline V lookup: CDR1 DFQATT, CDR2 SNEGSKA (reference sequence). The CDR3 is 15 amino acids. The CDR3 DNA follows: TGCAGTGCTAGAGACCCCACCGGGGGCGCTTGGATTACTTTCTTT. It specifies CSARDPTGGAWITFF.

This clonotype was observed a handful of times. The chain is built from TRBV29-1 and TRBJ2-5; D might be TRBD1 or TRBD2, each matching 5 bases. Germline assignment: CDR1 SQVTM and CDR2 ANQGSEA. The CDR3 is 15 amino acids. The ends were cut back, 7 bases at V and 2 bases at J, with 20 bases in the middle. CDR3 nucleotides: TGCAGCGCCAACCGGGACGGGATGCTACAAGAGACCCAGTACTTC. Translation: CSANRDGMLQETQYF.

V and J are TRBV20-1 and TRBJ1-5; D uncertain. The CDR3 is 16 residues long. Germline lookup yields CDR1 DFQATT and CDR2 SNEGSKA (reference sequence). Between the trimmed V and J ends, which lost 1 base and 7 bases, there was a span of 20 bases. The CDR3 bases are TGCAGTGCTAGAGGGGCCAGCACACAAGTAGACCAGCCCCAGCATTTT. It is translated as CSARGASTQVDQPQHF.

This clonotype was seen a handful of times. The rearrangement joins TRBV5-1 to TRBJ2-2; D is unresolved. The V end lost 0 bases, the J end lost 4 bases, and 10 bases lay between the germline ends. Per germline, CDR1 SGHRS and CDR2 YFSETQ. CDR3 length: 15 residues. The CDR3 DNA reads TGCGCCAGCAGCTTGGGGCATTCTCCCACCGGGGAGCTGTTTTTT. Residues: CASSLGHSPTGELFF.

The chain uses TRBV3-1 and TRBJ2-4, with 12 bases that match TRBD2. The CDR3 is made up of 19 amino acids. With 7 bases clipped from V and 0 bases from J, the junction kept 13 bases outside the gene matches. Germline V gene sequence: CDR1 LGHDT, CDR2 YNNKEL (reference sequence). CDR3 amino acids: CASNLDLAGGRIAKNIQYF. CDR3 bases: TGTGCCAGCAACCTCGACCTAGCGGGAGGGCGGATAGCCAAAAACATTCAGTACTTC.

This clonotype was counted between two and nine times. The rearrangement uses TRBV27 and TRBJ2-1, with a possible D match to TRBD1 (5 bases). Deletions cut 5 bases from V and 3 bases from J, with 8 bases between. The CDR3 extends over 13 amino acids. CDR1 and CDR2 from the germline V gene are MNHEY and SMNVEV (reference sequence). CDR3 sequence reads: CASSVGHYNEQFF. As DNA, the CDR3 is TGTGCCAGCAGTGTCGGACACTACAATGAGCAGTTCTTC.

This rearrangement joins TRBV20-1 to TRBJ2-7, with 10 bases identical to TRBD1. Trimming cost V 1 base and J 3 bases; bases outside gene matches: 6. The CDR3 spans 15 residues. Germline V gene lookup returns CDR1 DFQATT and CDR2 SNEGSKA (reference sequence). The CDR3 DNA reads as TGCAGTGCTAGAGGACAGGGGGCACCCTACTACGAGCAGTACTTC. This codes for CSARGQGAPYYEQYF.

This clonotype was counted only a few times. V usage is TRBV20-1 and J usage is TRBJ2-1; 7 bases align to TRBD2. After removal of 3 bases from V and 4 bases from J, the junction contained 6 bases not matched to a gene. The germline V gene encodes CDR1 DFQATT and CDR2 SNEGSKA (reference sequence). This CDR3 region has 14 residues. DNA for the CDR3: TGCAGTGCTAGGGGGGGGAAGGGGTACAATGAGCAGTTCTTC. It translates to CSARGGKGYNEQFF.

The gene calls are TRBV20-1 and TRBJ1-1, with a weak D call TRBD1 (6 bases). Germline-derived CDR1 and CDR2 are DFQATT and SNEGSKA (reference sequence). Trimming removed 6 bases from V and 0 bases from J, with 11 bases in between. The CDR3 totals 13 residues. CDR3 sequence: CSAGDTLNTEAFF. In DNA, the CDR3 is TGCAGTGCCGGGGACACTTTGAACACTGAAGCTTTCTTT.

This clonotype was counted a few times. V is TRBV7-3 and J is TRBJ1-5, with D perhaps TRBD1 (5 bases). The germline CDR1 and CDR2 sequences are SGHTA and FQGTGA. Trimming left V 2 bases short and J 5 bases short, with 7 bases between. CDR3 size: 13 residues. The CDR3 loop is CASSLVRDQPQHF. In DNA, the CDR3 is TGTGCCAGCAGCTTAGTCAGGGATCAGCCCCAGCATTTT.

This clonotype was counted only a few times. The chain links TRBV5-1 to TRBJ2-3, with TRBD1 identical over 11 bases. The germline gives CDR1 SGHRS, CDR2 YFSETQ. V was clipped by 7 bases and J by 2 bases; unmatched bases: 18. The length of the CDR3 is 19 residues. CDR3 sequence: CASGQGADWREIATDTQYF. The CDR3 DNA sequence: TGCGCCAGCGGACAGGGGGCCGACTGGCGGGAGATTGCCACAGATACGCAGTATTTT.

The chain employs TRBV12-3 or TRBV12-4 and TRBJ1-3; D not resolved. This CDR3 has 13 residues. Between the trimmed V and J ends, which lost 8 bases and 1 base, there was a span of 9 bases. CDR3 coding DNA: TGTGCCAGCGCCTGGAAATCTGGAAACACCATATATTTT. It codes for CASAWKSGNTIYF.

Ten or more counts support this clonotype. The chain is built from TRBV5-1 and TRBJ2-7, with D perhaps TRBD1 or TRBD2 (5 bases each). V gave up 0 bases and J gave up 1 base, with 8 bases separating them. Germline CDR1 and CDR2: SGHRS and YFSETQ. This CDR3 is 14 amino acids long. DNA of the CDR3: TGCGCCAGCAGCTTGGGATGGGGGTCCTACGAGCAGTACTTC. As protein: CASSLGWGSYEQYF.

The genes are TRBV5-6 and TRBJ2-1; D not resolved. V was cut by 1 base and J by 3 bases, with 14 bases left in between. CDR1 SGHDT and CDR2 YYEEEE come from the germline V gene. The CDR3 covers 16 residues. For the CDR3, the DNA is TGTGCCAGCAGCTTGCTTAGGACCCGTCACTACAATGAGCAGTTCTTC. This codes for CASSLLRTRHYNEQFF.

The chain is built from TRBV5-1 and TRBJ2-1; 9 nucleotides line up with TRBD2. This CDR3 comprises 16 residues. Germline V CDR1 and CDR2: SGHRS, YFSETQ. J was trimmed by 4 bases and V by 0 bases; bases with no gene match: 5. CDR3 protein: CASSLEPGLAYNEQFF. The CDR3 DNA reads TGCGCCAGCAGCTTGGAGCCGGGACTAGCTTACAATGAGCAGTTCTTC.

CDR3 loop: CASSFGQASEQYF. In DNA, the CDR3 is TGTGCCAGCAGCTTCGGTCAGGCGAGCGAGCAGTACTTC. This rearrangement joins TRBV7-9 to TRBJ2-7; no clear D gene. Germline values: CDR1 SEHNR, CDR2 FQNEAQ (reference sequence). Trimming shortened V by 3 bases and J by 6 bases, and 12 bases separated the two germline ends. CDR3 size: 13 residues.

This clonotype was seen many times. This chain joins TRBV5-1 and TRBJ2-5; 9 nucleotides agree with TRBD2. The length of the CDR3 is 16 residues. Trimming removed 3 bases from V and 3 bases from J; junction bases left unmatched: 9. Looked up from germline, CDR1 is SGHRS and CDR2 is YFSETQ. The CDR3 DNA is TGCGCCAGCAGCTGGACCCCGACTAGCGGCAAAGAGACCCAGTACTTC. Translating gives CASSWTPTSGKETQYF.

This clonotype was observed a few times. The chain links TRBV29-1 to TRBJ2-1, with 9 bases fitting TRBD1. The germline V gene encodes CDR1 SQVTM and CDR2 ANQGSEA. The CDR3 consists of 14 residues. CDR3 DNA: TGCAGTGTCACAGGGGGCTTCTCCTACAATGAGCAGTTCTTC. Its translation: CSVTGGFSYNEQFF.

The chain joins TRBV7-9 to TRBJ1-5; D perhaps matches TRBD1 (6 bases). The germline V and J ends were trimmed by 3 bases and 3 bases, with 12 bases remaining between them. Germline loops: CDR1 SEHNR, CDR2 FQNEAQ (reference sequence). This CDR3 has 15 residues. CDR3 protein: CASSFPGDNNQPQHF. CDR3 nucleotides: TGTGCCAGCAGCTTCCCGGGGGACAACAATCAGCCCCAGCATTTT.

Many counts were recorded for this clonotype. This rearrangement joins TRBV9 to TRBJ2-7, with D perhaps TRBD2 (6 bases). The germline V and J ends were trimmed by 4 bases and 1 base, with 12 bases remaining between them. This CDR3 comprises 14 residues. Germline V gene sequence: CDR1 SGDLS, CDR2 YYNGEE. For the CDR3, the DNA is TGTGCCAGCAGCCCAAGACTAGGTTCCTACGAGCAGTACTTC. This sequence encodes CASSPRLGSYEQYF.

This clonotype came up many times. The chain joins TRBV7-9 to TRBJ2-7, with 10 nucleotides matching TRBD2. The germline V gene encodes CDR1 SEHNR and CDR2 FQNEAQ (reference sequence). Germline trimming cut 5 bases from V and 5 bases from J; bases unmatched to any gene: 3. This CDR3 region has 13 residues. The CDR3, as DNA: TGTGCCAGCAGCCCTAGCGGGAGAAACGAGCAGTACTTC. It specifies CASSPSGRNEQYF. Looking up the rest from reference TRBV7-9 and TRBJ2-7 gives the full variable domain: DTGVSQNPRHKITKRGQNVTFRCDPISEHNRLYWYRQTLGQGPEFLTYFQNEAQLEKSRLLSDRFSAERPKGSFSTLEIQRTEQGDSAMYLCASSPSGRNEQYFGPGTRLTVT.

This clonotype was detected only a few times. The V call is TRBV5-1, the J call TRBJ1-3, with 9 bases identical to TRBD1. The CDR3 has 14 amino acids. From germline, CDR1 is SGHRS and CDR2 YFSETQ. The ends lost 4 bases at V and 8 bases at J; junction bases unmatched: 7. The CDR3 DNA reads as TGCGCCAGCAGCACGGGACAGGGTGGGGACACCATATATTTT. Translation: CASSTGQGGDTIYF.

This clonotype was counted only a few times. The chain uses TRBV28 and TRBJ2-1; D uncertain. The CDR3 consists of 17 residues. CDR1 and CDR2 (germline): MDHEN, SYDVKM. V lost 1 base and J lost 0, with 13 bases in between. The DNA for the CDR3 is TGTGCCAGCAGTTTATCAAGAAGACGGAGCTCCTACAATGAGCAGTTCTTC. Translating gives CASSLSRRRSSYNEQFF.

The CDR3 loop is CASSLDRTSSYEQYF. CDR3 DNA: TGTGCCAGCAGTTTAGATAGGACCAGCTCCTACGAGCAGTACTTC. This chain connects TRBV27 to TRBJ2-7, with D uncertain. V lost 2 bases and J lost 0, with 11 bases in between. The CDR3 covers 15 residues. Germline loops: CDR1 MNHEY, CDR2 SMNVEV (reference sequence).

This clonotype has a count of ten or more. This chain uses TRBV5-5 with TRBJ2-7; 13 nucleotides align to TRBD2. The CDR3 contains 15 residues. The germline V gene has CDR1 SGHKS and CDR2 YYEKEE (reference sequence). The V segment lost 4 bases and the J segment 3 bases; nucleotides outside the gene matches: 4. CDR3 region: CASSLGTSGIYEQYF. The CDR3 DNA is TGTGCCAGCAGCCTCGGGACTAGCGGGATCTACGAGCAGTACTTC. The full variable domain, rest sourced from reference TRBV5-5 and TRBJ2-7, is DAGVTQSPTHLIKTRGQQVTLRCSPISGHKSVSWYQQVLGQGPQFIFQYYEKEERGRGNFPDRFSARQFPNYSSELNVNALLLGDSALYLCASSLGTSGIYEQYFGPGTRLTVT.

This clonotype was picked up a small number of times. V gene TRBV12-3 or TRBV12-4 combines with J gene TRBJ2-2; TRBD2 matches at 7 bases. J lost 1 base, V lost 7 bases, and 12 bases had no gene match. This CDR3 spans 17 amino acids. CDR3 sequence reads: CASTWGGGWENTGELFF. The CDR3 nucleotides read TGTGCCAGCACCTGGGGGGGAGGTTGGGAGAACACCGGGGAGCTGTTTTTT.